This T cell receptor (beta chain) is drawn from a study of tumor-infiltrating lymphocytes in localized non-small cell lung cancer. This table comes from immunoSEQ multiplex PCR, and its TCRdb copy is limited to in-frame clones, with some not included. The profile shows roughly 10,000 clones, approximately 86% of them singletons. Broader study findings: No T-cell fraction difference was seen between IM1 and IM2 tumors. Only some patients had TCR sequencing, depending on available tissue.

To note about this clone: Its antigen is as yet unknown.

V was pared by 0 bases and J by 1 base, with 10 bases between. The CDR3 is 15 amino acids. Germline-derived CDR1 and CDR2 are SGHRS and YFSETQ. This clonotype was sampled from a human donor with non-small cell lung cancer. V gene TRBV5-1 combines with J gene TRBJ1-1; D gene ambiguous. The material sequenced was uninvolved lung tissue not adjacent to the tumor. The CDR3 DNA reads as TGCGCCAGCAGCTTGGGAGACTTACCGAACACTGAAGCTTTCTTT. It encodes CASSLGDLPNTEAFF.